This entry is about one T cell receptor (beta chain). Different DNA sequences within this sample yield the same CDR3. CD45RO-negative, CCR7-selected cells formed the naive CD8 fraction, which excluded terminally differentiated effector memory CD45RA+ cells. The sample belongs to a study of shared clonotypes between healthy human individuals. Study-wide background: Each donor's CD4 naive and CD4 memory cells filled three plates apiece, CD8 naive two, and CD8 memory one.

Trimming stripped 3 bases from V and 5 bases from J, with 7 bases between. This CDR3 is 12 amino acids long. Germline assignment: CDR1 MNHEY and CDR2 SVGAGI. Assay execution proceeded at the deep level. Using immunoSEQ multiplex PCR, the repertoire was profiled, and TCRdb retains in-frame clones only, with some absent. Found here are approximately 2,000,000 clones, just under 95% of them singletons; the top ten hold more than 1.5%. The chain couples TRBV6-5 to TRBJ1-1; D remains ambiguous. Sequencing was performed on naive CD8+ T cells from PBMCs. This receptor was obtained from a man aged 18 to 30 in good health. Some clones in this sample may be carry-over from other donors' samples. CDR3 sequence: CASSYLGTEAFF. The CDR3 nucleotides read TGTGCCAGCAGTTATTTAGGGACTGAAGCTTTCTTT.